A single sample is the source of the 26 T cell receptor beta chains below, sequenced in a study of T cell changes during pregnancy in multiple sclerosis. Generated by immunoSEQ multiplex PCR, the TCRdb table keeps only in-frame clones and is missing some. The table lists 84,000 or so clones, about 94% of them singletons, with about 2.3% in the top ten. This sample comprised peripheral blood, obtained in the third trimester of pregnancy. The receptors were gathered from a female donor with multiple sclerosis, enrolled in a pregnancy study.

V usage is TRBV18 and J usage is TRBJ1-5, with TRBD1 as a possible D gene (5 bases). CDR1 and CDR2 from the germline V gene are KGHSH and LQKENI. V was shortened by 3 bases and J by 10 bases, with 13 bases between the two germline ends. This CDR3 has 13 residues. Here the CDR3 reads CASSPSTVEPQHF. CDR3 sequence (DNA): TGTGCCAGCTCACCCTCGACAGTAGAACCCCAGCATTTT.

CDR3 DNA: TGTGCCAGCAGTCTCAACGGGTTGAACACTGAAGCTTTCTTT. Protein product: CASSLNGLNTEAFF. The chain links TRBV27 to TRBJ1-1; D gene uncertain. V lost 5 bases and J lost 0, with 10 bases in between. This CDR3 has 14 amino acids. Germline V gives CDR1 MNHEY, CDR2 SMNVEV (reference sequence).

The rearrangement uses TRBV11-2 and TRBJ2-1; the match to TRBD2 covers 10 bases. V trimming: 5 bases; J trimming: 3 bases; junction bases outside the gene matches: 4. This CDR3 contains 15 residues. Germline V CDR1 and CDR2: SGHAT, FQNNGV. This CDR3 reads CASSPRTSGYNEQFF. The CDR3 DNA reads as TGTGCCAGCAGCCCGCGGACTAGCGGCTACAATGAGCAGTTCTTC.

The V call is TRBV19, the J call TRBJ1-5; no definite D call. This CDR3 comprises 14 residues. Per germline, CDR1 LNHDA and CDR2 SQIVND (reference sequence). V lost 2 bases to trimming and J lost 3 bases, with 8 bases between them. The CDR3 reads CASSINSNNQPQHF. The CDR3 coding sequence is TGTGCCAGTAGTATAAACAGCAACAATCAGCCCCAGCATTTT.

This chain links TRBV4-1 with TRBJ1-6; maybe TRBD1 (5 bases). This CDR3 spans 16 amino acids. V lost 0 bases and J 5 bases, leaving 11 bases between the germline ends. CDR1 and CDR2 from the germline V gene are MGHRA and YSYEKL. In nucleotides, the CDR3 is TGCGCCAGCAGCCAAGAGGCTGGGGCCGATAATTCACCCCTCCACTTT. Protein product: CASSQEAGADNSPLHF.

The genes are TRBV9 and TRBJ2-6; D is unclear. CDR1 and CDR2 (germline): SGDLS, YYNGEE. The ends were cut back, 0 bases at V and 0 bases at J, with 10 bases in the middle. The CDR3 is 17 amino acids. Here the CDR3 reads CASSVASSLSGANVLTF. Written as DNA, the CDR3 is TGTGCCAGCAGCGTAGCGAGCTCCCTCTCTGGGGCCAACGTCCTGACTTTC. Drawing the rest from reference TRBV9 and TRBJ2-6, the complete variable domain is DSGVTQTPKHLITATGQRVTLRCSPRSGDLSVYWYQQSLDQGLQFLIQYYNGEERAKGNILERFSAQQFPDLHSELNLSSLELGDSALYFCASSVASSLSGANVLTFGAGSRLTVL.

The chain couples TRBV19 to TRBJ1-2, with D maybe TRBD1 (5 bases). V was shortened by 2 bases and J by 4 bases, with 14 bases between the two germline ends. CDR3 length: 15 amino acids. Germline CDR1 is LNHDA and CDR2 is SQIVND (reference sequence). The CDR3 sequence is CASSIISGDLYGYTF. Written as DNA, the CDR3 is TGTGCCAGTAGTATAATTTCGGGGGACCTCTATGGCTACACCTTC.

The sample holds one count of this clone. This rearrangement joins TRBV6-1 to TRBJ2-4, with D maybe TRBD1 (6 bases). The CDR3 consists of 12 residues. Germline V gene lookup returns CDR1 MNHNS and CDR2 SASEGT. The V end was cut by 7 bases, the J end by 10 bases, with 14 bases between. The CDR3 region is CASTGTSEIQYF. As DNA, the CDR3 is TGTGCCAGCACCGGGACATCGGAGATTCAGTACTTC.

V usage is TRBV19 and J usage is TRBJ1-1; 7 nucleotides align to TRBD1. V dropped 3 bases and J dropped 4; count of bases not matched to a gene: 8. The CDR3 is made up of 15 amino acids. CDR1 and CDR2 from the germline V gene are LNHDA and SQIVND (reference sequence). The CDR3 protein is CASSMIGGPGTEAFF. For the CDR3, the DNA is TGTGCCAGTAGTATGATAGGGGGCCCGGGCACTGAAGCTTTCTTT.

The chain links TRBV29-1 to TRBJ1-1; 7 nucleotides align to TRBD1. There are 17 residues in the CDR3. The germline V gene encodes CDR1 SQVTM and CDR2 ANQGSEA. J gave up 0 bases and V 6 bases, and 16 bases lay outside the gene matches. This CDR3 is CSVVSGGVRGMNTEAFF. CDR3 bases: TGCAGCGTGGTCTCAGGGGGAGTAAGGGGGATGAACACTGAAGCTTTCTTT.

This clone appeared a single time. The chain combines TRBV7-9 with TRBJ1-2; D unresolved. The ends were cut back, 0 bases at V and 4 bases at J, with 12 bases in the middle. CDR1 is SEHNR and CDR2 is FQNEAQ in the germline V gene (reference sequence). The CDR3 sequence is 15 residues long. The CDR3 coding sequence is TGTGCCAGCAGCTTAGCCGGTTCGGAGGTCTATGGCTACACCTTC. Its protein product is CASSLAGSEVYGYTF.

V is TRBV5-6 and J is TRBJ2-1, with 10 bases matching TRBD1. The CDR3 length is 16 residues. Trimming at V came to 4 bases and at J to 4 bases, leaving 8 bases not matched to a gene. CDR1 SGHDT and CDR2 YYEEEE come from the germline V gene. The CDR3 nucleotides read TGTGCCAGCAGCCCACCCGGGACAGGGGTTTACAATGAGCAGTTCTTC. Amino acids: CASSPPGTGVYNEQFF.

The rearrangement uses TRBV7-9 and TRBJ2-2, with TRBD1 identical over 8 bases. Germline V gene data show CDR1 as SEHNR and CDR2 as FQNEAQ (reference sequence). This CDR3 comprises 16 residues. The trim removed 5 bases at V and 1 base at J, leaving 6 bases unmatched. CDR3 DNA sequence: TGTGCCAGCAGCCCCCTGGGGACAGGGAACACCGGGGAGCTGTTTTTT. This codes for CASSPLGTGNTGELFF. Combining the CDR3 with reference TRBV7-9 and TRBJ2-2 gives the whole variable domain DTGVSQNPRHKITKRGQNVTFRCDPISEHNRLYWYRQTLGQGPEFLTYFQNEAQLEKSRLLSDRFSAERPKGSFSTLEIQRTEQGDSAMYLCASSPLGTGNTGELFFGEGSRLTVL.

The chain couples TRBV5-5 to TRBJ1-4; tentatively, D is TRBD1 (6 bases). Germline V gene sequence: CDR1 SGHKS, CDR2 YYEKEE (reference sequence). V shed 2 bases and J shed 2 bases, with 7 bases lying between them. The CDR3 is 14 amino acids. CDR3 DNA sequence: TGTGCCAGCAGCTTCAGGGGTACTAATGAAAAACTGTTTTTT. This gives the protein CASSFRGTNEKLFF.

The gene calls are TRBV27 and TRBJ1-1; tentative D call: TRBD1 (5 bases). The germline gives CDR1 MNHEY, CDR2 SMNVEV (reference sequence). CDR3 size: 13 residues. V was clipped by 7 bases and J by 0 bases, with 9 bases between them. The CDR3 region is CASKAGMNTEAFF. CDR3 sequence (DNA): TGTGCCAGCAAAGCAGGGATGAACACTGAAGCTTTCTTT.

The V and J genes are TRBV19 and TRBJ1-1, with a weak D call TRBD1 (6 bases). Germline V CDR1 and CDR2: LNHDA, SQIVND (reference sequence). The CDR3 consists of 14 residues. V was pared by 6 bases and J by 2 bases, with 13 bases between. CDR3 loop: CASRRTGPNTEAFF. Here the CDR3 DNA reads TGTGCCAGTAGACGTACAGGGCCTAACACTGAAGCTTTCTTT.

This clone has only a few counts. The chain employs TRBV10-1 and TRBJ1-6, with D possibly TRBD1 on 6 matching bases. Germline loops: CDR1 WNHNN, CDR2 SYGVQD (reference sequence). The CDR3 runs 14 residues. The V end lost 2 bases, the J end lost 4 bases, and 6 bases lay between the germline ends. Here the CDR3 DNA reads TGCGCCAGCAGTGAGGGACAGTATAATTCACCCCTCCACTTT. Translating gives CASSEGQYNSPLHF.

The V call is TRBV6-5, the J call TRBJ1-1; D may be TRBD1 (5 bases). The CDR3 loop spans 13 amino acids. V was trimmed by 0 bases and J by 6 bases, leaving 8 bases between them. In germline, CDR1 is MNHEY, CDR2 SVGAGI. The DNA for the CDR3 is TGTGCCAGCAGTTACTCGGAGGGGCCTGAAGCTTTCTTT. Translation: CASSYSEGPEAFF.

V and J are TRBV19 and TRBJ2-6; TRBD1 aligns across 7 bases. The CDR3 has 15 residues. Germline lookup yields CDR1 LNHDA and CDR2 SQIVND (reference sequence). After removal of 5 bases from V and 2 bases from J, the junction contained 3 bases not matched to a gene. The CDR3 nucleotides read TGTGCCAGTAGTGTAGGGGGCGCTGGGGCCAACGTCCTGACTTTC. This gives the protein CASSVGGAGANVLTF. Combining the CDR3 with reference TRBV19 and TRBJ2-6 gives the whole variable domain DGGITQSPKYLFRKEGQNVTLSCEQNLNHDAMYWYRQDPGQGLRLIYYSQIVNDFQKGDIAEGYSVSREKKESFPLTVTSAQKNPTAFYLCASSVGGAGANVLTFGAGSRLTVL.

The CDR3 DNA follows: TGTGCCAGCAGCCCCCTTCTAACTGAAGCTTTCTTT. Translating it yields CASSPLLTEAFF. The rearrangement links TRBV9 to TRBJ1-1; D remains ambiguous. Trimming left V 4 bases short and J 5 bases short, with 9 bases between. Germline V lookup: CDR1 SGDLS, CDR2 YYNGEE. This CDR3 is built from 12 residues.

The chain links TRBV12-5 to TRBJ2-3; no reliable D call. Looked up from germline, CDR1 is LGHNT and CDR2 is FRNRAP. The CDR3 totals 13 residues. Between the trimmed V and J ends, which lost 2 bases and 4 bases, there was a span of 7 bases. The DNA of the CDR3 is TGTGCTAGTGGTTTGACGAGCCCAGATACGCAGTATTTT. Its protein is CASGLTSPDTQYF. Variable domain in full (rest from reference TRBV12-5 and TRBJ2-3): DARVTQTPRHKVTEMGQEVTMRCQPILGHNTVFWYRQTMMQGLELLAYFRNRAPLDDSGMPKDRFSAEMPDATLATLKIQPSEPRDSAVYFCASGLTSPDTQYFGPGTRLTVL.

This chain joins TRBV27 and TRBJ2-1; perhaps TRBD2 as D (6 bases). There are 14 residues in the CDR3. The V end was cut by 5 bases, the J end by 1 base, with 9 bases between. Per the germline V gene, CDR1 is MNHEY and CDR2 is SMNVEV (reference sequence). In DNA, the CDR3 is TGTGCCAGCAGTCGACTAGATTCCTACAATGAGCAGTTCTTC. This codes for CASSRLDSYNEQFF.

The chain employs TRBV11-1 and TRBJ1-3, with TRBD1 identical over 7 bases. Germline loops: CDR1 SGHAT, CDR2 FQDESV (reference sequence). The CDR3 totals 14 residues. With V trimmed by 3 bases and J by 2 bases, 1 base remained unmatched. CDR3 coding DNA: TGTGCCAGCAGCTTCGACAGGGCTGGAAACACCATATATTTT. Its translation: CASSFDRAGNTIYF.

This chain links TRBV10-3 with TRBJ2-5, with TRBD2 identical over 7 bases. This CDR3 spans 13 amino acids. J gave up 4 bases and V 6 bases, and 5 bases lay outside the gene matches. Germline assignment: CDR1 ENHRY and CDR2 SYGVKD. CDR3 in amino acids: CAIRRGTRETQYF. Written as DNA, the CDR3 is TGTGCCATCAGGCGGGGGACGCGAGAGACCCAGTACTTC.

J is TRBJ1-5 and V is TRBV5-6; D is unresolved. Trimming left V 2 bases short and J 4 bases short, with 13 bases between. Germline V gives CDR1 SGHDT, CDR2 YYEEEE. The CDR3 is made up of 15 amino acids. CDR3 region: CASSFAGSENQPQHF. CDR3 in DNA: TGTGCCAGCAGCTTTGCCGGGAGTGAGAATCAGCCCCAGCATTTT.

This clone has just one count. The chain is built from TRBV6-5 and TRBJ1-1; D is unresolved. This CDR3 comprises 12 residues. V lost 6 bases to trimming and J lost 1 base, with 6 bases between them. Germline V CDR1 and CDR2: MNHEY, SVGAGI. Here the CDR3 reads CASSPGNTEAFF. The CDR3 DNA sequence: TGTGCCAGCAGCCCGGGGAACACTGAAGCTTTCTTT.